These 18 T cell receptor beta chains share one sample of origin, sequenced in a study of Ad26.COV2.S vaccination and SARS-CoV-2 variants. Profiled with immunoSEQ multiplex PCR; TCRdb holds only in-frame clones, not every one. The sample lists about 370,000 clones; roughly nine tenths were seen once. Treatment noted: around 19 received Ad26.COV2.S at low or high dose, single or two shots; several received placebo; per-sample allocation not given. All samples were drawn on day 63, counting from the first vaccine or placebo injection. The sequencing used peripheral blood, collected in a trial of Ad26.COV2.S vaccine versus placebo. The source of these receptors is a person aged 18-60 years who received the Ad26.COV2.S COVID-19 vaccine or a placebo.

This clone was found a few times. The chain links TRBV6-5 to TRBJ1-2; 7 nucleotides line up with TRBD1. CDR1 is MNHEY, CDR2 SVGAGI, per germline. CDR3 length: 12 residues. V was clipped by 6 bases and J by 8 bases; unmatched bases: 6. The CDR3 reads CASRGTVGGYTF. The CDR3 nucleotides read TGTGCCAGCAGGGGGACAGTCGGGGGCTACACCTTC.

The rearrangement links TRBV2 to TRBJ2-1, with no clear D. Between the trimmed V and J ends, which lost 4 bases and 5 bases, there was a span of 3 bases. The germline V gene has CDR1 SNHLY and CDR2 FYNNEI. The CDR3 covers 11 residues. CDR3 DNA: TGTGCCAGCAGTGCCGACAATGAGCAGTTCTTC. This translates into CASSADNEQFF.

Only one count was recorded for this clone. CDR3 DNA sequence: TGTGCCAGCGCCGGGGGAGGGTATGGCTACACCTTC. This gives the protein CASAGGGYGYTF. The chain uses TRBV6-5 and TRBJ1-2, with a tentative D call TRBD1 (5 bases). The germline V gene has CDR1 MNHEY and CDR2 SVGAGI. With 8 bases removed from V and 5 bases from J, the gap between germline ends came to 12 bases. CDR3 length equals 12 residues.

This clone appeared once. The chain is built from TRBV6-4 and TRBJ2-1, with TRBD1 matching 7 bases. This CDR3 is built from 17 residues. V trimming: 5 bases; J trimming: 0 bases; junction bases outside the gene matches: 10. In germline, CDR1 is MRHNA, CDR2 SNTAGT. The CDR3 loop reads CASSPTGPLSSYNEQFF. The CDR3 DNA reads as TGTGCCAGCAGTCCGACAGGGCCGTTGAGCTCCTACAATGAGCAGTTCTTC.

V usage is TRBV7-8 and J usage is TRBJ2-7; 14 bases agree with TRBD2. Germline-derived CDR1 and CDR2 are SGHVS and FQNEAQ. The CDR3 contains 16 residues. Losses at the gene ends were 0 bases for V and 4 bases for J; bases not matched to a gene: 2. In nucleotides, the CDR3 is TGTGCCAGCAGCTTAGCGGGACTAGCGGGGGCATACGAGCAGTACTTC. Its protein is CASSLAGLAGAYEQYF.

This clone was detected once. This CDR3 is also generated by other DNA sequences in the sample. The chain joins TRBV5-1 to TRBJ2-5; D unresolved. This CDR3 spans 14 amino acids. V lost 0 bases to trimming and J lost 2 bases, with 8 bases between them. CDR1 and CDR2 (germline): SGHRS, YFSETQ. The CDR3 sequence: CASSLEALQETQYF. CDR3 nucleotide sequence: TGCGCCAGCAGCTTGGAGGCCCTTCAAGAGACCCAGTACTTC.

This chain links TRBV2 with TRBJ1-6; no firm D call. The length of the CDR3 is 11 residues. With 3 bases removed from V and 10 bases from J, the gap between germline ends came to 4 bases. The germline gives CDR1 SNHLY, CDR2 FYNNEI. CDR3 loop: CASSDFSPLHF. The DNA for the CDR3 is TGTGCCAGCAGTGATTTCTCACCCCTCCACTTT.

This chain joins TRBV9 and TRBJ2-7; D perhaps matches TRBD1 (5 bases). Germline loops: CDR1 SGDLS, CDR2 YYNGEE. CDR3 length: 15 residues. Trimming took 4 bases from V and 3 from J, leaving 17 bases between them. This CDR3 reads CASSPRSGWVYEQYF. The CDR3 DNA follows: TGTGCCAGCAGCCCGAGATCAGGGTGGGTCTACGAGCAGTACTTC.

This clone was detected only once. The genes are TRBV9 and TRBJ2-1; 14 positions agree with TRBD2. The CDR3 length is 16 residues. The germline CDR1 and CDR2 sequences are SGDLS and YYNGEE. The V and J ends lost 3 bases and 6 bases, in that order; junction bases with no gene match: 5. Here the CDR3 reads CASSAAGTSGGNEQFF. The CDR3 nucleotides are TGTGCCAGCAGCGCGGCTGGGACTAGCGGGGGCAATGAGCAGTTCTTC.

The V gene is TRBV3-1 (or the pseudogene TRBV3-2), the J gene TRBJ2-5; D is uncertain. The length of the CDR3 is 11 residues. Trimming left V 3 bases short and J 5 bases short, with 4 bases between. CDR1 and CDR2 from the germline V gene are LGHDT and YNNKEL (reference sequence). DNA of the CDR3: TGTGCCAGCAGCCAGTCGGAGACCCAGTACTTC. Translated, it gives CASSQSETQYF.

The V and J genes are TRBV18 and TRBJ2-7, with 10 bases lining up with TRBD1. The CDR3 extends over 15 amino acids. The J segment lost 2 bases and the V segment lost 2 bases, leaving 3 bases of the junction unmatched. CDR1 and CDR2 from the germline V gene are KGHSH and LQKENI. In nucleotides, the CDR3 is TGTGCCAGCTCACCAAGGGGACAGGGGCCCTACGAGCAGTACTTC. This codes for CASSPRGQGPYEQYF.

J is TRBJ1-1 and V is TRBV12-3 or TRBV12-4, with 8 bases matching TRBD1. CDR3 length: 13 residues. After removal of 5 bases from V and 8 bases from J, the junction contained 7 bases not matched to a gene. The CDR3: CASSSPQGAEAFF. The CDR3 bases are TGTGCCAGCAGTAGCCCGCAGGGGGCGGAAGCTTTCTTT.

The chain combines TRBV7-6 with TRBJ2-6; D unresolved. Germline lookup yields CDR1 SGHVS and CDR2 FNYEAQ. The CDR3 sequence is 15 residues long. With 1 base removed from V and 5 bases from J, the gap between germline ends came to 9 bases. The CDR3 nucleotides read TGTGCCAGCAGCTTAGGGGTTTCGAGGGCCAACGTCCTGACTTTC. Translation: CASSLGVSRANVLTF.

This clone was seen just once. V and J are TRBV3-1 (or the pseudogene TRBV3-2) and TRBJ2-7; tentatively, D is TRBD2 (6 bases). CDR1 is LGHDT, CDR2 YNNKEL, per germline (reference sequence). V lost 4 bases and J lost 6, with 16 bases in between. CDR3 length: 14 amino acids. CDR3: CASSLKGEVGEQYF. CDR3 coding DNA: TGTGCCAGCAGCCTTAAAGGGGAGGTGGGCGAGCAGTACTTC.

V and J are TRBV3-1 (or the pseudogene TRBV3-2) and TRBJ1-1; tentative D call: TRBD1 (6 bases). The CDR3 extends over 16 amino acids. Germline V lookup: CDR1 LGHDT, CDR2 YNNKEL (reference sequence). V gave up 2 bases and J gave up 1 base, with 14 bases separating them. CDR3 bases: TGTGCCAGCAGCCAAAGGATAGGGGGGTCGAACACTGAAGCTTTCTTT. It encodes CASSQRIGGSNTEAFF.

The genes are TRBV6-6 and TRBJ2-5; D call uncertain. This CDR3 is built from 13 residues. CDR1 MNHNY and CDR2 SVGAGI come from the germline V gene (reference sequence). The V gene lost 5 bases and the J gene lost 5 bases, with 12 bases spanning the gap. CDR3 DNA sequence: TGTGCCAGCAGTCCCTGGACGGGTGAGACCCAGTACTTC. Its protein is CASSPWTGETQYF.

This sequence joins TRBV6-6 and TRBJ2-5; TRBD2 matches 11 bases. The CDR3 is made up of 14 amino acids. The J segment lost 7 bases and the V segment lost 5 bases, leaving 6 bases of the junction unmatched. Germline loops: CDR1 MNHNY, CDR2 SVGAGI (reference sequence). CDR3 protein: CASSPSTSGGTQYF. The CDR3, as DNA: TGTGCCAGCAGTCCGAGTACTAGCGGGGGGACCCAGTACTTC.

The rearrangement links TRBV5-6 to TRBJ2-1, with D possibly being TRBD2 (5 bases). This CDR3 is 12 amino acids long. V lost 3 bases and J 4 bases, leaving 5 bases between the germline ends. CDR1 and CDR2 from the germline V gene are SGHDT and YYEEEE. The CDR3 sequence is CASSWEYNEQFF. The CDR3 coding sequence is TGTGCCAGCAGCTGGGAGTACAATGAGCAGTTCTTC.